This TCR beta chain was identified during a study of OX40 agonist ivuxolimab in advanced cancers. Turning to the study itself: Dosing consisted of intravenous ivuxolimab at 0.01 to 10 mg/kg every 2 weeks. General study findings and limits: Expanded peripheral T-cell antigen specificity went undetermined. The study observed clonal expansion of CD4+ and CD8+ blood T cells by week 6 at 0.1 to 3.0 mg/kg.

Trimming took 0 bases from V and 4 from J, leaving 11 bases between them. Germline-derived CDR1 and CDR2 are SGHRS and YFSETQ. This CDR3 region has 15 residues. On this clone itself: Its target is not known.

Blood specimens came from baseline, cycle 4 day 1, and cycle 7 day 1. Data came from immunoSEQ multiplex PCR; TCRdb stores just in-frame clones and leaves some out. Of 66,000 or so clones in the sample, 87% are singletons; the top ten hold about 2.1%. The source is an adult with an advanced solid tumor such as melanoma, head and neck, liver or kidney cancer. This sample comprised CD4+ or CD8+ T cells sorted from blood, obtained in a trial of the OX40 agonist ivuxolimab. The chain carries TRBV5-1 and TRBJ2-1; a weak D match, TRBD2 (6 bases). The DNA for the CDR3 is TGCGCCAGCAGCTTGGAGGCTAGCGCGTACAATGAGCAGTTCTTC. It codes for CASSLEASAYNEQFF.